This T cell receptor beta chain came from a study of cytomegalovirus exposure and HLA in healthy donors. General observations from the study: Among the sequence variants, a highly shared cluster was likely an artifact of sequencing. Several of the most significant clusters appeared linked to common viral pathogens, based on a later analysis. A few V segments could not be told apart, such as TRBV6-2 and TRBV6-3, and were left out.

Deletions cut 3 bases from V and 8 bases from J, with 16 bases between. Germline V gene lookup returns CDR1 GTSNPN and CDR2 SVGIG (reference sequence). This CDR3 region has 13 residues. It was with 60 Vbeta and 13 Jbeta primers that the PCR ran. Here immunoSEQ multiplex PCR was the method, and the copy in TCRdb shows in-frame clones only, minus some. The table records about 140,000 clones, roughly 79% of them present only once. As regards this clone: Its matching antigen is unknown.

The sample consisted of PBMCs. The TCR comes from a man between 18 and 29 years old in good health and CMV-seronegative. This chain connects TRBV30 to TRBJ1-2, with D possibly matching TRBD1 (5 bases). CDR3 nucleotides: TGTGCCTGGAGCCATGGGGGGGGGAGCGGCTACACCTTC. It yields the protein CAWSHGGGSGYTF.